The 5 T cell receptor beta chains given below trace back to one sample, sequenced in a study of blood T cell repertoires in COVID-19. The assay was immunoSEQ multiplex PCR, and TCRdb's table has in-frame clones only and misses some. The sample holds about 270,000 clones, approximately 90% seen once. The sample taken for sequencing was PBMCs or T cells enriched from blood (not recorded which). These receptors were taken from a man between 35 and 55 years old who had been exposed to COVID-19.

This chain joins TRBV27 and TRBJ2-1; TRBD1 agrees at 7 bases. Looked up from germline, CDR1 is MNHEY and CDR2 is SMNVEV (reference sequence). This CDR3 region has 18 residues. V dropped 5 bases and J dropped 7; count of bases not matched to a gene: 20. CDR3 residues: CASSLHTTGTAWPNEQFF. CDR3 sequence (DNA): TGTGCCAGCAGTCTCCACACAACCGGGACAGCGTGGCCTAATGAGCAGTTCTTC.

This chain links TRBV16 with TRBJ1-1; no clear D. This CDR3 spans 13 amino acids. V lost 4 bases and J lost 0, with 6 bases in between. CDR1 is KGHSY, CDR2 FQNENV, per germline. CDR3 loop: CASSPGLNTEAFF. CDR3 sequence (DNA): TGTGCCAGCAGCCCGGGGTTGAACACTGAAGCTTTCTTT.

This clone occurred once. The rearrangement uses TRBV3-1 (or the pseudogene TRBV3-2) and TRBJ2-4; no definite D call. The CDR3 has 14 amino acids. Germline values: CDR1 LGHDT, CDR2 YNNKEL (reference sequence). With 0 bases removed from V and 6 bases from J, the gap between germline ends came to 9 bases. CDR3 DNA sequence: TGTGCCAGCAGCCAAGATCAAGAGGCAAACATTCAGTACTTC. It encodes CASSQDQEANIQYF.

The J gene is TRBJ1-1, the V gene TRBV19, with 8 bases fitting TRBD1. Losses at the gene ends were 5 bases for V and 4 bases for J; bases not matched to a gene: 12. The CDR3 totals 16 residues. The germline V gene has CDR1 LNHDA and CDR2 SQIVND (reference sequence). This CDR3 is CASSQRTGSKRTEAFF. The CDR3 DNA reads TGTGCCAGTAGTCAGCGGACAGGGAGTAAGCGCACTGAAGCTTTCTTT.

The gene calls are TRBV18 and TRBJ2-3; the D gene is possibly TRBD2 (6 bases). Germline assignment: CDR1 KGHSH and CDR2 LQKENI. V lost 6 bases, J lost 4 bases, and 38 bases lay in between. The CDR3 contains 22 residues. The CDR3 nucleotides read TGTGCCAGCTCCCAACTCCTAAGTCACGGGAGAGGAGGACGGGAAGTCGCAGATACGCAGTATTTT. This encodes CASSQLLSHGRGGREVADTQYF.